These 4 T cell receptor beta chains were sequenced from one sample in a study of T cell repertoires in ileal Crohn's disease. The data were produced by immunoSEQ multiplex PCR, yet TCRdb's version contains in-frame clones alone and is incomplete. The data show around 33,000 clones, about four fifths seen once. The sequencing sample was made of ileal tissue. These receptor sequences come from an adult with Crohn's disease.

V gene TRBV4-3 combines with J gene TRBJ2-5, with TRBD1 as a possible D gene (6 bases). This CDR3 comprises 14 residues. Germline CDR1 LGHNA, CDR2 YSLEER. The V end was cut by 1 base, the J end by 3 bases, with 9 bases between. This CDR3 is CASSQGAGEETQYF. The CDR3 coding sequence is TGCGCCAGCAGCCAAGGAGCAGGGGAAGAGACCCAGTACTTC.

The CDR3: CASSDGDQETQYF. DNA for the CDR3: TGTGCCAGCAGTGACGGAGACCAAGAGACCCAGTACTTC. The V gene is TRBV6-4, the J gene TRBJ2-5; D is unresolved. With 2 bases removed from V and 0 bases from J, the gap between germline ends came to 4 bases. The V gene's germline CDR1 is MRHNA and CDR2 SNTAGT. This CDR3 spans 13 amino acids.

This chain connects TRBV5-4 to TRBJ2-3, with D perhaps matching TRBD2 (6 bases). Trimming took off 0 bases at V and 2 bases at J, with 13 bases between the two ends. The germline gives CDR1 SGHNT, CDR2 YYREEE (reference sequence). The CDR3 consists of 16 residues. The DNA for the CDR3 is TGTGCCAGCAGCTTGGGTATTAGCGGCTACACAGATACGCAGTATTTT. This translates into CASSLGISGYTDTQYF.

CDR3 sequence: CSVTEYTGELFF. As DNA, the CDR3 is TGCAGCGTGACAGAGTACACCGGGGAGCTGTTTTTT. The chain is built from TRBV29-1 and TRBJ2-2; D might be TRBD1 (5 bases). This CDR3 spans 12 amino acids. Germline assignment: CDR1 SQVTM and CDR2 ANQGSEA. Trimming stripped 6 bases from V and 3 bases from J, with 8 bases between.